Below are 5 T cell receptor beta chains sequenced from a single sample in a study of blood T cell repertoires in COVID-19. The method was immunoSEQ multiplex PCR; TCRdb's version includes in-frame clones alone and lacks a portion of them. The table lists about 380,000 clones, around 89% of them singletons. Specimen: PBMCs or T cells enriched from blood (not recorded which). These receptors all stem from a woman aged 18-29 years who had recovered from COVID-19.

The chain is built from TRBV27 and TRBJ2-7; 7 positions agree with TRBD1. Germline V gene sequence: CDR1 MNHEY, CDR2 SMNVEV (reference sequence). V was pared by 5 bases and J by 2 bases, with 3 bases of the junction left unmatched. This CDR3 contains 13 residues. In nucleotides, the CDR3 is TGTGCCAGCAGTCGGGACAGTGCCTACGAGCAGTACTTC. It codes for CASSRDSAYEQYF.

As to this clone: This sample also contains other DNA sequences that code for the same CDR3. The CDR3 nucleotides read TGTGCCAGTAGTATAAGCGGTTTGGAGACCCAGTACTTC. Translated, it gives CASSISGLETQYF. This chain uses TRBV19 with TRBJ2-5; a weak D match, TRBD2 (5 bases). Per the germline V gene, CDR1 is LNHDA and CDR2 is SQIVND (reference sequence). There are 13 residues in the CDR3. V gave up 2 bases and J gave up 5 bases, with 9 bases separating them.

The rearrangement joins TRBV18 to TRBJ1-3, with D unresolved. Deletions cut 2 bases from V and 0 bases from J, with 11 bases between. CDR3 length equals 16 residues. Germline V gene data show CDR1 as KGHSH and CDR2 as LQKENI. The CDR3 sequence is CASSPSNSFSGNTIYF. CDR3 DNA: TGTGCCAGCTCACCATCGAACTCGTTCTCTGGAAACACCATATATTTT.

The gene calls are TRBV7-2 and TRBJ1-3, with D maybe TRBD1 (6 bases). V lost 5 bases and J 7 bases, leaving 12 bases between the germline ends. Germline-derived CDR1 and CDR2 are SGHTA and FQGNSA. CDR3 length equals 13 residues. CDR3 bases: TGTGCCAGCAGCCTTCGGACAGCGAACACCATATATTTT. This translates into CASSLRTANTIYF.

The gene calls are TRBV19 and TRBJ2-2; TRBD2 aligns across 7 bases. V lost 5 bases and J lost 3; bases outside the gene matches: 12. Germline values: CDR1 LNHDA, CDR2 SQIVND (reference sequence). There are 17 residues in the CDR3. CDR3 sequence (DNA): TGTGCCAGTAGTCTCTGGACTAGGCCGGAAGACACCGGGGAGCTGTTTTTT. It codes for CASSLWTRPEDTGELFF.